The 18 T cell receptor beta chains below come from one sample, sequenced in a study of blood T cell repertoires in COVID-19. The method was immunoSEQ multiplex PCR; TCRdb's version includes in-frame clones alone and lacks a portion of them. The sample has nearly 250,000 clones, about 83% seen once. What was sequenced was peripheral blood. Source of these receptors: a woman over 75 with COVID-19, enrolled during active disease.

The gene calls are TRBV7-9 and TRBJ2-5, with 7 bases that match TRBD2. The germline CDR1 and CDR2 sequences are SEHNR and FQNEAQ (reference sequence). This CDR3 is 14 amino acids long. Germline trimming cut 2 bases from V and 5 bases from J; bases unmatched to any gene: 5. CDR3 nucleotide sequence: TGTGCCAGCAGCTTAAAGGTCGGGGGGGAGACCCAGTACTTC. Its translation: CASSLKVGGETQYF.

The chain links TRBV27 to TRBJ1-2; D might be TRBD1 (5 bases). The germline CDR1 and CDR2 sequences are MNHEY and SMNVEV (reference sequence). CDR3 length equals 14 residues. Trimming took off 8 bases at V and 1 base at J, with 14 bases between the two ends. The CDR3 coding sequence is TGTGCCAGCTCAGCGGGGGGGGGTAACTATGGCTACACCTTC. It encodes CASSAGGGNYGYTF.

This clone was detected once. The rearrangement joins TRBV28 to TRBJ2-7; possibly TRBD2 for D (6 bases). CDR1 is MDHEN, CDR2 SYDVKM, per germline. With 4 bases removed from V and 1 base from J, the gap between germline ends came to 14 bases. The CDR3 is 15 residues long. This chain's CDR3 is CASSSPAGPSYEQYV. CDR3 in DNA: TGTGCCAGCAGTTCCCCGGCGGGGCCGTCCTACGAGCAGTACGTC.

This chain uses TRBV7-6 with TRBJ2-3, with 12 positions matching TRBD2. The CDR3 length is 17 residues. Germline CDR1 SGHVS, CDR2 FNYEAQ. The V gene end was trimmed by 2 bases and the J gene end by 6 bases; junction bases not matched to a gene: 9. The CDR3: CASSLRTSGGNRDTQYF. CDR3 DNA: TGTGCCAGCAGCTTACGTACTAGCGGGGGGAATAGGGATACGCAGTATTTT.

This clone has just one count. This rearrangement joins TRBV3-1 (or the pseudogene TRBV3-2) to TRBJ1-1; tentative D call: TRBD1 (5 bases). The CDR3 loop spans 14 amino acids. Trimming pared 3 bases from V and 8 bases from J, leaving 16 bases between. CDR1 LGHDT and CDR2 YNNKEL come from the germline V gene (reference sequence). CDR3: CASSHLGRGEEAFF. CDR3 coding DNA: TGTGCCAGCAGCCATCTGGGGCGCGGGGAAGAAGCTTTCTTT.

The chain is built from TRBV28 and TRBJ1-4; D is ambiguous. The CDR3 consists of 14 residues. The V gene's germline CDR1 is MDHEN and CDR2 SYDVKM. Trimming left V 3 bases short and J 7 bases short, with 12 bases between. The CDR3 DNA is TGTGCCAGCAGTTTGGGCGGGGTTGCTGAAAAACTGTTTTTT. This encodes CASSLGGVAEKLFF.

The chain links TRBV18 to TRBJ1-4, with D possibly matching TRBD1 (6 bases). The germline gives CDR1 KGHSH, CDR2 LQKENI. The CDR3 spans 14 residues. V dropped 2 bases and J dropped 8 bases, with 12 bases sitting between them. This CDR3 reads CASSPGGGGEKLFF. In DNA form, the CDR3 reads TGTGCCAGCTCACCAGGTGGGGGCGGAGAAAAACTGTTTTTT.

The rearrangement uses TRBV3-1 (or the pseudogene TRBV3-2) and TRBJ1-1, with D perhaps TRBD1 (5 bases). CDR3 length: 11 amino acids. Per the germline V gene, CDR1 is LGHDT and CDR2 is YNNKEL (reference sequence). V was clipped by 9 bases and J by 1 base, with 6 bases between them. In nucleotides, the CDR3 is TGTGCCAGTGGGGCGAACACTGAAGCTTTCTTT. This gives the protein CASGANTEAFF.

This clone has a handful of counts. The chain uses TRBV11-2 and TRBJ1-2, with 7 bases that match TRBD1. The CDR3 is 16 amino acids. Germline-derived CDR1 and CDR2 are SGHAT and FQNNGV. J lost 2 bases, V lost 6 bases, and 12 bases had no gene match. CDR3 DNA: TGTGCCAGCAGATCAGCGTGGGACAGCCCGAACTATGGCTACACCTTC. This translates into CASRSAWDSPNYGYTF.

Only one count was recorded for this clone. V usage is TRBV4-1 and J usage is TRBJ2-7; 8 bases map to TRBD1. CDR1 and CDR2 from the germline V gene are MGHRA and YSYEKL. CDR3 length equals 13 residues. In DNA form, the CDR3 reads TGCGCCAGCAGCCAATCGGGGACAGGCGGCGCGGACGTC. It translates to CASSQSGTGGADV.

The chain couples TRBV19 to TRBJ1-2; D is undetermined. Trimming shortened V by 0 bases and J by 7 bases, and 6 bases separated the two germline ends. This CDR3 is built from 12 residues. From germline, CDR1 is LNHDA and CDR2 SQIVND (reference sequence). The CDR3 protein is CASSIEPVGYTF. The CDR3 DNA is TGTGCCAGTAGTATAGAGCCAGTTGGCTACACCTTC.

The CDR3 sequence: CATSETKPGTGDQPQHF. DNA for the CDR3: TGTGCCACCAGTGAAACGAAACCTGGGACAGGTGATCAGCCCCAGCATTTT. This chain links TRBV24-1 with TRBJ1-5; 8 nucleotides line up with TRBD1. Germline V gene lookup returns CDR1 KGHDR and CDR2 SFDVKD. Germline trimming cut 4 bases from V and 5 bases from J; bases unmatched to any gene: 12. The CDR3 has 17 amino acids.

This clone was observed a handful of times. This chain joins TRBV30 and TRBJ1-6; possible D gene TRBD1, 6 bases. V was shortened by 1 base and J by 7 bases, with 8 bases between the two germline ends. Germline assignment: CDR1 GTSNPN and CDR2 SVGIG (reference sequence). There are 13 residues in the CDR3. This CDR3 reads CAWSAQGNSPLHF. The CDR3 bases are TGTGCCTGGAGTGCCCAGGGGAATTCACCCCTCCACTTT.

This chain connects TRBV19 to TRBJ2-2, with D possibly being TRBD1 (5 bases). V was shortened by 7 bases and J by 2 bases, with 17 bases between the two germline ends. The germline CDR1 and CDR2 sequences are LNHDA and SQIVND (reference sequence). The CDR3 contains 16 residues. CDR3 sequence reads: CASTASSRGNTGELFF. CDR3 in DNA: TGTGCCAGTACCGCGTCGAGTAGGGGCAACACCGGGGAGCTGTTTTTT.

The chain recombines TRBV27 with TRBJ1-6; no clear D gene. V shed 6 bases and J shed 10 bases, with 25 bases lying between them. Germline CDR1 MNHEY, CDR2 SMNVEV (reference sequence). The CDR3 contains 17 residues. CDR3 loop: CASRLVRAGLPWSPLHF. The CDR3 nucleotides are TGTGCCAGCAGATTAGTAAGGGCAGGACTCCCTTGGTCACCCCTCCACTTT.

V usage is TRBV7-6 and J usage is TRBJ1-4, with 7 bases aligning to TRBD1. The CDR3 spans 13 residues. V shed 3 bases and J 8 bases; nucleotides not matched to a gene: 3. Germline V gives CDR1 SGHVS, CDR2 FNYEAQ. Here the CDR3 reads CASSLIQGEKLFF. In nucleotides, the CDR3 is TGTGCCAGCAGCTTGATACAGGGGGAAAAACTGTTTTTT.

V is TRBV7-2 and J is TRBJ2-5; TRBD2 aligns across 8 bases. V gave up 0 bases and J gave up 1 base; unmatched junction bases: 7. The CDR3 extends over 17 amino acids. Germline V gene sequence: CDR1 SGHTA, CDR2 FQGNSA. The CDR3 coding sequence is TGTGCCAGCAGCTTAGCGCCGGCGGGGGGTAGCCAAGAGACCCAGTACTTC. Translated: CASSLAPAGGSQETQYF.

CDR3 region: CASSQEGQGNYGYTF. CDR3 in DNA: TGCGCCAGCAGCCAAGAGGGACAGGGGAACTATGGCTACACCTTC. The chain couples TRBV4-3 to TRBJ1-2; 10 nucleotides line up with TRBD1. The CDR3 runs to 15 residues. In germline, CDR1 is LGHNA, CDR2 YSLEER. Trimming removed 0 bases from V and 2 bases from J; junction bases left unmatched: 0.